Listed below are T cell receptor beta chains from one sample, sequenced in a study of CD8+CD57+ T cells in acquired aplastic anemia. TCRdb re-called the reads with MiXCR, one entry per CDR3 protein. The table lists about 160,000 distinct CDR3 sequences, less than 50% of them singletons. Material for sequencing was sorted CD4+, CD8+, or CD8+CD57+ T cells (not recorded which) from PBMCs. The receptor source for this set is a human donor with aplastic anemia. CDR3s include the opening cysteine and the closing phenylalanine or tryptophan. The order of the fields is V gene, J gene, D gene, clone size, CDR3 DNA, CDR3 protein. A D gene is named only where the DNA matches it firmly. Clone size is shown for a subset of rows, as once, few, many or a class of expanded clone.

TRBV11-1	TRBJ1-4	TRBD1	NA	TGTGCCAGCAGTAAGGGACAGTCTAGTAATGAAAAACTGTTTTTT	CASSKGQSSNEKLFF
TRBV15	TRBJ1-4	NA	NA	TGTGCCACCAGCAGAGAGGGGACTACAACTAATGAAAAACTGTTTTTT	CATSREGTTTNEKLFF
TRBV7-9	TRBJ2-7	NA	NA	TGTGCCAGCAGCTTAGCCGGGGGTAACAGGGATCAACAGTACTTC	CASSLAGGNRDQQYF
TRBV3-1	TRBJ1-2	TRBD1	NA	TGTGCCAGCAGCCTGACAGGGGAATGGCATGGCTACACCTTC	CASSLTGEWHGYTF
TRBV19	TRBJ2-7	NA	NA	TGTGCCAGTAGCTACAGGGTATACTCCTACGAGCAGTACTTC	CASSYRVYSYEQYF
TRBV2	TRBJ2-7	TRBD1	once	TGTGCCAGTGTGAAACAGGGGGCCTTCAGCTCCTACGAGCAGTACTTC	CASVKQGAFSSYEQYF
TRBV15	TRBJ1-2	NA	NA	TGTGCCACCAGCAGAGATCAAGGGGCAAGGGATGGCTACACCTTC	CATSRDQGARDGYTF
TRBV7-2	TRBJ1-6	NA	NA	TGTGCCAGCAAGAGGGGAGCTAATTCACCCCTCCACTTT	CASKRGANSPLHF
TRBV2	TRBJ1-1	NA	NA	TGTGCCAGCAGTGCCAGGGGTGGTGAAGCTTTCTTT	CASSARGGEAFF
TRBV15	TRBJ2-7	NA	once	TGTGCCACCAGCAGAGATACCCTCTACGAGCAGTACTTC	CATSRDTLYEQYF
TRBV12-3/TRBV12-4	TRBJ1-1	NA	NA	TGTGCCAGCAACTTGGGGGGGTCTGAAGCTTTCTTT	CASNLGGSEAFF
TRBV2	TRBJ1-3	NA	few	TGTGCCAGCAGTGATAAGGGTGCCTCTGGAAACACCATATATTTT	CASSDKGASGNTIYF